The clone carrying this TCR beta chain was found a few times. Its target is not known. What was amplified from RNA transcripts were TCR beta CDR3 regions. An initial round of RT-PCR targeting the TCR CDR3 relied on the HTBI primer set. TCRdb re-called the multiplex PCR reads with MiXCR, one entry per CDR3 protein. The table includes some 340,000 distinct CDR3 sequences, about 13% detected once. The sample is drawn from a study of T cells in Graves' hyperthyroidism and ophthalmopathy. Across the study: Before treatment of any kind, peripheral blood was taken at initial diagnosis. Study-level results: Most expanded thyroid clonotypes above 0.001 also appeared in blood.

From germline, CDR1 is MNHNS and CDR2 SASEGT. This CDR3 spans 15 amino acids. Deletions cut 8 bases from V and 4 bases from J, with 20 bases between. Patients affected by ophthalmopathy presented a Clinical Activity Score of at least 3, a NOSPECS grade of at least 4, and disease duration below 3 months. PBMCs came from 8.5 to 10 ml fresh peripheral blood. The chain combines TRBV6-1 with TRBJ1-1, with D hard to call. Sample: blood. This clonotype was obtained from a woman in her thirties or forties with Graves' ophthalmopathy. The CDR3 region has the DNA TGTGCCAGCTTAATTATGGAGTTCTGGGGCACTGAAGCTTTCTTT. Its protein is CASLIMEFWGTEAFF.